The 17 T cell receptor beta chains reported below all come from one sample, sequenced in a study of blood T cell repertoires in COVID-19. Repertoires were generated with immunoSEQ multiplex PCR, while TCRdb's copy carries only in-frame clones and drops some. The repertoire holds tens of thousands of clones, with approximately 90% as singletons. Sample: peripheral blood. The source is a human donor with active COVID-19. The donor label of this sample is uncertain.

The gene calls are TRBV28 and TRBJ2-2; D may be TRBD2 (5 bases). CDR1 MDHEN and CDR2 SYDVKM come from the germline V gene. V lost 10 bases, J lost 4 bases, and 13 bases lay in between. This CDR3 has 13 residues. Here the CDR3 reads CAILGDVTGELFF. The CDR3 DNA sequence: TGTGCCATATTGGGAGACGTCACCGGGGAGCTGTTTTTT. The variable domain in full, with the rest retrieved from reference TRBV28 and TRBJ2-2, is DVKVTQSSRYLVKRTGEKVFLECVQDMDHENMFWYRQDPGLGLRLIYFSYDVKMKEKGDIPEGYSVSREKKERFSLILESASTNQTSMYLCAILGDVTGELFFGEGSRLTVL.

The chain is built from TRBV4-2 and TRBJ1-2; 10 bases map to TRBD1. CDR1 and CDR2 (germline): LGHNA, YNFKEQ. Trimming cost V 0 bases and J 7 bases; bases outside gene matches: 2. The CDR3 consists of 14 residues. This chain's CDR3 is CASSQEGTGVGYTF. In nucleotides, the CDR3 is TGTGCCAGCAGCCAAGAAGGGACAGGGGTTGGCTACACCTTC.

V and J are TRBV18 and TRBJ1-1; D remains ambiguous. The CDR3 sequence is 14 residues long. Trimming pared 0 bases from V and 0 bases from J, leaving 5 bases between. Germline CDR1 and CDR2: KGHSH and LQKENI. The CDR3 region is CASSPPPVNTEAFF. The DNA for the CDR3 is TGTGCCAGCTCACCACCGCCGGTGAACACTGAAGCTTTCTTT.

The chain couples TRBV11-2 to TRBJ1-3, with D unresolved. Germline loops: CDR1 SGHAT, CDR2 FQNNGV. This CDR3 is 16 amino acids long. V was trimmed by 3 bases and J by 0 bases, leaving 12 bases between them. CDR3 residues: CASSFNSLFSGNTIYF. CDR3 nucleotides: TGTGCCAGCAGCTTTAACAGCCTATTCTCTGGAAACACCATATATTTT.

DNA for the CDR3: TGTGCCAGCAGTTACGGCGGGAGAAACGAGCAGTACTTC. This translates into CASSYGGRNEQYF. J is TRBJ2-7 and V is TRBV12-3 or TRBV12-4; TRBD2 agrees at 7 bases. The CDR3 contains 13 residues. The trim removed 4 bases at V and 5 bases at J, leaving 5 bases unmatched.

V usage is TRBV18 and J usage is TRBJ2-1; perhaps TRBD2 as D (7 bases). V was pared by 3 bases and J by 6 bases, with 15 bases between. The CDR3 length is 15 residues. Germline CDR1 is KGHSH and CDR2 is LQKENI. CDR3 residues: CASSPSWGGSNEQFF. In DNA form, the CDR3 reads TGTGCCAGCTCACCCTCGTGGGGGGGCTCCAATGAGCAGTTCTTC.

The chain employs TRBV7-2 and TRBJ2-2; TRBD2 agrees at 8 bases. Germline lookup yields CDR1 SGHTA and CDR2 FQGNSA. This CDR3 has 16 residues. J lost 4 bases, V lost 2 bases, and 6 bases had no gene match. Here the CDR3 reads CASSLQSGRATGELFF. DNA of the CDR3: TGTGCCAGCAGCTTACAAAGCGGGAGAGCCACCGGGGAGCTGTTTTTT.

The rearrangement links TRBV6-5 to TRBJ1-5; D unresolved. The CDR3 has 11 residues. Looked up from germline, CDR1 is MNHEY and CDR2 is SVGAGI. The germline V and J ends were trimmed by 6 bases and 4 bases, with 4 bases remaining between them. The CDR3 region has the DNA TGTGCCAGCAGCCAAAATCAGCCCCAGCATTTT. It codes for CASSQNQPQHF.

The V and J genes are TRBV21-1 and TRBJ2-1; the table's D call of TRBD2 was not tested on the DNA. TRBV21-1 is listed as a pseudogene. The CDR3 has 15 residues. The CDR3 reads CASSKGSSGGDEQFF. The CDR3 coding sequence is TGTGCCAGCAGCAAAGGGTCTAGCGGGGGGGATGAGCAGTTCTTC.

The rearrangement links TRBV7-2 to TRBJ1-2, with 9 bases that match TRBD1. The CDR3 length is 16 residues. From germline, CDR1 is SGHTA and CDR2 FQGNSA. J was trimmed by 8 bases and V by 5 bases; bases with no gene match: 15. CDR3: CASSAGTGQGQRGYTF. The CDR3 nucleotides read TGTGCCAGCAGCGCCGGCACCGGACAGGGGCAAAGGGGCTACACCTTC. Drawing the rest from reference TRBV7-2 and TRBJ1-2, the complete variable domain is GAGVSQSPSNKVTEKGKDVELRCDPISGHTALYWYRQSLGQGLEFLIYFQGNSAPDKSGLPSDRFSAERTGGSVSTLTIQRTQQEDSAVYLCASSAGTGQGQRGYTFGSGTRLTVV.

The chain combines TRBV6-5 with TRBJ2-3, with a possible D match to TRBD1 (5 bases). CDR1 MNHEY and CDR2 SVGAGI come from the germline V gene. The CDR3 is made up of 14 amino acids. V was trimmed by 0 bases and J by 9 bases, leaving 13 bases between them. This CDR3 reads CASSYSYRINTQYF. The CDR3 nucleotides read TGTGCCAGCAGTTACTCGTACAGGATCAACACGCAGTATTTT.

The V call is TRBV18, the J call TRBJ1-2, with D possibly matching TRBD1 (6 bases). This CDR3 spans 14 amino acids. Trimming took off 3 bases at V and 1 base at J, with 9 bases between the two ends. Looked up from germline, CDR1 is KGHSH and CDR2 is LQKENI. The CDR3 region has the DNA TGTGCCAGCTCACCGTCACAGGGTAACTATGGCTACACCTTC. Translation gives CASSPSQGNYGYTF.

The J gene is TRBJ2-5, the V gene TRBV10-3; TRBD1 is a possible D gene (5 bases). CDR3 length equals 13 residues. V was shortened by 10 bases and J by 0 bases, with 12 bases between the two germline ends. The germline gives CDR1 ENHRY, CDR2 SYGVKD. CDR3: CATLKGYQETQYF. CDR3 in DNA: TGTGCCACCCTGAAGGGGTACCAAGAGACCCAGTACTTC.

The chain is built from TRBV30 and TRBJ2-5; 9 nucleotides align to TRBD2. Germline CDR1 GTSNPN, CDR2 SVGIG (reference sequence). The CDR3 length is 14 residues. The ends lost 6 bases at V and 5 bases at J; junction bases unmatched: 10. CDR3 loop: CACESGLAGETQYF. The CDR3, as DNA: TGTGCCTGTGAGTCGGGACTAGCAGGGGAGACCCAGTACTTC.

Only one count was recorded for this clone. This chain links TRBV10-2 with TRBJ1-2; D gene unclear. The ends were cut back, 6 bases at V and 3 bases at J, with 11 bases in the middle. The CDR3 is 13 amino acids. Germline CDR1 reads WSHSY; CDR2 reads SAAADI. The CDR3 sequence is CASRDNADYGYTF. CDR3 bases: TGCGCCAGCAGAGACAACGCTGACTATGGCTACACCTTC.

The rearrangement joins TRBV9 to TRBJ2-5; possible D gene TRBD2, 5 bases. V lost 0 bases and J lost 5, with 8 bases in between. This CDR3 region has 13 residues. Germline assignment: CDR1 SGDLS and CDR2 YYNGEE. The CDR3 region is CASSVDRGETQYF. CDR3 DNA: TGTGCCAGCAGCGTAGATCGAGGGGAGACCCAGTACTTC.

CDR3 in DNA: TGTGCCAGCAGGCGGAGCATTCAGTACTTC. This encodes CASRRSIQYF. The chain combines TRBV2 with TRBJ2-4, with D unclear. Germline V gives CDR1 SNHLY, CDR2 FYNNEI. The CDR3 has 10 residues. V gave up 6 bases and J gave up 9 bases, with 6 bases separating them.